The entry that follows covers one TCR beta chain sequence. The data derive from a study of cytomegalovirus exposure and HLA in healthy donors. The primer mix had 60 Vbeta and 13 Jbeta primers. Produced via immunoSEQ multiplex PCR; TCRdb's table is partial and in-frame only. The repertoire consists of over 40,000 clones, with about 64% occurring once and the leading ten covering around 12%. V lost 5 bases, J lost 6 bases, and 8 bases stayed unmatched. Germline CDR1 and CDR2: SGHTA and FQGNSA. CDR3 length equals 15 residues. Sequencing input: PBMCs. The origin of this receptor is a man aged 60 to 75 in good health and CMV-seropositive. This sequence joins TRBV7-2 and TRBJ2-7; 12 positions match TRBD2. In DNA form, the CDR3 reads TGTGCCAGCAGCCCACGACTAGCGGGAGATCTCGAGCAGTACTTC. Translated, it gives CASSPRLAGDLEQYF.